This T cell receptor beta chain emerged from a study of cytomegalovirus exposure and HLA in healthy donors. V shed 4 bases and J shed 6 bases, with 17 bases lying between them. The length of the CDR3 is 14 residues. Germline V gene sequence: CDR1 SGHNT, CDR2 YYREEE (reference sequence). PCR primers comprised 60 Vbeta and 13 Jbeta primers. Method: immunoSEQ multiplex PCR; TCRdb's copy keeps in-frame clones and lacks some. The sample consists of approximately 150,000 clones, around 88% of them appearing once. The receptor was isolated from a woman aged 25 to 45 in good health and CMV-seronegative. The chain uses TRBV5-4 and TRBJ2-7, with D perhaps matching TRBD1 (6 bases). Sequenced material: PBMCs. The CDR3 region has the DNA TGTGCCAGCAGCCTAACGAGGGGGTCGGCCGAGCAGTACTTC. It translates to CASSLTRGSAEQYF.